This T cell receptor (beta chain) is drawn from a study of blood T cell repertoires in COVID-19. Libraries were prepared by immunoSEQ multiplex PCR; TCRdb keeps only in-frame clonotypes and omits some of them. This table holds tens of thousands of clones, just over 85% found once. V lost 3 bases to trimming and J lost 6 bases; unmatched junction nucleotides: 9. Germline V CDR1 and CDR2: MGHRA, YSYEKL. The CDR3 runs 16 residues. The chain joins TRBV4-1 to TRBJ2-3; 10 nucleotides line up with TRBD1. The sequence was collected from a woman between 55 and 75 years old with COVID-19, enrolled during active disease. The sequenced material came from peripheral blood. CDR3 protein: CASSHRFGQGEDTQYF. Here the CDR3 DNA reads TGCGCCAGCAGCCACCGATTCGGACAGGGGGAGGATACGCAGTATTTT.